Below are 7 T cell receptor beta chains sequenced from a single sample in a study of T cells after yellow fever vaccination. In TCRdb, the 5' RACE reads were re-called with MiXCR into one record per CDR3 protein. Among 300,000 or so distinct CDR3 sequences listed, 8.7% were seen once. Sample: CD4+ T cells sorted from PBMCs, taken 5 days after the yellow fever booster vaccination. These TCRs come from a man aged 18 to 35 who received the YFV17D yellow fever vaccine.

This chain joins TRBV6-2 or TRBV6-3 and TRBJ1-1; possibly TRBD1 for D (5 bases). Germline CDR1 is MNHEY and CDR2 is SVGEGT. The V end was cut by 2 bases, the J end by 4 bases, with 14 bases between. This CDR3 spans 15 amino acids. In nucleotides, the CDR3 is TGTGCCAGCAGTTACCGCAGGCCAGGGAGCACTGAAGCTTTCTTT. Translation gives CASSYRRPGSTEAFF.

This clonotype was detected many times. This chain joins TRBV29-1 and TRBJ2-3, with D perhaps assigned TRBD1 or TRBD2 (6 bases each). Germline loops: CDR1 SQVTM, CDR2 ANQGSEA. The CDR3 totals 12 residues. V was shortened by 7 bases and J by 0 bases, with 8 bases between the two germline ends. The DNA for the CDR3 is TGCAGCGCGGGGGCCAGCACAGATACGCAGTATTTT. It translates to CSAGASTDTQYF.

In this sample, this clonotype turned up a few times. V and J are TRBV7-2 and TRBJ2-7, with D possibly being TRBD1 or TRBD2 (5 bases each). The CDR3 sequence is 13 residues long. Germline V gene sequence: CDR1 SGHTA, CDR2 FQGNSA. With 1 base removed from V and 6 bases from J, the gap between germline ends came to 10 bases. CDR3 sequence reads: CASSLVGRGEQYV. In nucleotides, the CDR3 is TGTGCCAGCAGCTTAGTGGGACGGGGCGAGCAGTACGTC.

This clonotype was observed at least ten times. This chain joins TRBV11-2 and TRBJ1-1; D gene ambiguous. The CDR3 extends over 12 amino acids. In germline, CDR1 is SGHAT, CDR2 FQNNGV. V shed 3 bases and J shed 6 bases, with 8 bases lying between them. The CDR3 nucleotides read TGTGCCAGCAGCTTCCCGGGAGCTGAAGCTTTCTTT. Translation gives CASSFPGAEAFF.

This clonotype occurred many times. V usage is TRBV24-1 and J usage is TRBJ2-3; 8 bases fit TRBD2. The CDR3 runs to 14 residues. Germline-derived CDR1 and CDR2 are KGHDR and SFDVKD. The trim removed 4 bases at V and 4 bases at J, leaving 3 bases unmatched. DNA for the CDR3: TGTGCCACCAGTGACGGGGGGGCATCAGATACGCAGTATTTT. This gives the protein CATSDGGASDTQYF.

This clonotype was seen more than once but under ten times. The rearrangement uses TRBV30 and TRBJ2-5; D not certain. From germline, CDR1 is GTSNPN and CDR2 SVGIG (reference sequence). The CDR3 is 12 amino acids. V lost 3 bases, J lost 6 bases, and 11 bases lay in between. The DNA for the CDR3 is TGTGCCTGGAGCTCCCCACGAAAGACCCAGTACTTC. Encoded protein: CAWSSPRKTQYF.

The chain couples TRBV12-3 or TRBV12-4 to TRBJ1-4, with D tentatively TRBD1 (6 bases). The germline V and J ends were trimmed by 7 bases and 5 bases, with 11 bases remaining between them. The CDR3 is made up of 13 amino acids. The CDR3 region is CASTNQGNEKLFF. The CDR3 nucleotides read TGTGCCAGCACCAACCAGGGGAATGAAAAACTGTTTTTT.